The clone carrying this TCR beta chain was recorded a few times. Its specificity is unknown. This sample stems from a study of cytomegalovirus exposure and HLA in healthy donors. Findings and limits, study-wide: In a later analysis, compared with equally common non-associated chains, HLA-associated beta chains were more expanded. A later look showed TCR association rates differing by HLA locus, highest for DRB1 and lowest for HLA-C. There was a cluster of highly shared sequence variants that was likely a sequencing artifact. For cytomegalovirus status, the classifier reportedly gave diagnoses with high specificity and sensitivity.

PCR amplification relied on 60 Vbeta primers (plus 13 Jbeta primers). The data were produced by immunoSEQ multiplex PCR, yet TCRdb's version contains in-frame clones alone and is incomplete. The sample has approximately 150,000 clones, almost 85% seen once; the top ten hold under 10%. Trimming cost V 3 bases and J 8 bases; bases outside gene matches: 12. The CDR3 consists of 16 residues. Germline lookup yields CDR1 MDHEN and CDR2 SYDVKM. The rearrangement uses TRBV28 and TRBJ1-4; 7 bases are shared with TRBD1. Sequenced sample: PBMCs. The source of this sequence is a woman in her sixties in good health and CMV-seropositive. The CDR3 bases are TGTGCCAGCAGTTTTTTCGGGAGGGGGCGCGTGGAAAAACTGTTTTTT. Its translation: CASSFFGRGRVEKLFF.